These 9 T cell receptor beta chains originate from one sample sequenced in a study of spatial heterogeneity in lung cancer. TCRdb re-derived calls from the 5' RACE reads in MiXCR, one entry per CDR3 protein. The sample contains roughly 18,000 distinct CDR3 sequences, about 10% of which appear only once. Noted time point: blood at routine non-recurrence follow-up after resection. Here the sequenced sample was PBMCs, taken at follow-up. Receptor source: a male donor with early-stage non-small cell lung cancer.

In this sample, this clonotype turned up many times. J is TRBJ2-2 and V is TRBV7-8; D is uncertain. The CDR3 contains 14 residues. The germline CDR1 and CDR2 sequences are SGHVS and FQNEAQ. With 5 bases removed from V and 1 base from J, the gap between germline ends came to 8 bases. The CDR3 region has the DNA TGTGCCAGCAGCCCCAGTGAGAACACCGGGGAGCTGTTTTTT. Translating it yields CASSPSENTGELFF.

This clonotype was counted at least ten times. The J gene is TRBJ1-1, the V gene TRBV5-8; tentatively, D is TRBD1 (6 bases). The CDR3 is made up of 18 amino acids. V lost 4 bases, J lost 4 bases, and 26 bases lay in between. Germline lookup yields CDR1 SGHTS and CDR2 YDEGEE. CDR3 in amino acids: CASSLPKTNRVWSTEAFF. The CDR3 DNA sequence: TGTGCCAGCAGCCTCCCGAAAACCAACAGGGTGTGGAGCACTGAAGCTTTCTTT.

This clonotype is deemed medium-sized (0.01 to 0.1%). The chain carries TRBV4-1 and TRBJ1-4; 8 bases are a match to TRBD1. With 0 bases clipped from V and 7 bases from J, the junction kept 7 bases outside the gene matches. The CDR3 extends over 16 amino acids. The germline gives CDR1 MGHRA, CDR2 YSYEKL. In DNA form, the CDR3 reads TGCGCCAGCAGCCAAGATCATGGGACAGGTTTTGAAAAACTGTTTTTT. Its translation: CASSQDHGTGFEKLFF.

This clonotype was recorded many times. The chain combines TRBV28 with TRBJ1-2; 8 positions match TRBD1. The CDR3 covers 13 residues. Germline V CDR1 and CDR2: MDHEN, SYDVKM. Germline trimming cut 3 bases from V and 6 bases from J; bases unmatched to any gene: 3. The CDR3 DNA reads TGTGCCAGCAGTTTTGGACAGGGCCATGGCTACACCTTC. This encodes CASSFGQGHGYTF.

Many counts were recorded for this clonotype. The J gene is TRBJ2-5, the V gene TRBV7-9; 10 positions match TRBD1. The germline gives CDR1 SEHNR, CDR2 FQNEAQ (reference sequence). Unmatched junction bases numbered 9, after V lost 5 bases and J lost 0 bases. The CDR3 covers 17 residues. Here the CDR3 reads CASSLGTGASYQETQYF. CDR3 nucleotides: TGTGCCAGCAGCCTTGGGACAGGGGCGTCGTACCAAGAGACCCAGTACTTC.

Remarks on this clonotype: A much larger clone is a single base away; this may be a read error. The chain uses TRBV11-2 and TRBJ2-2; D may match TRBD1 or TRBD2 (5 bases each). Germline CDR1 SGHAT, CDR2 FQNNGV. The CDR3 has 15 residues. DNA for the CDR3: TGTGCCAGCAGCCGGGACGGGACGAACATCGGGGAGCTGTTTTTT. Encoded protein: CASSRDGTNIGELFF. Drawing the rest from reference TRBV11-2 and TRBJ2-2, the complete variable domain is EAGVAQSPRYKIIEKRQSVAFWCNPISGHATLYWYQQILGQGPKLLIQFQNNGVVDDSQLPKDRFSAERLKGVDSTLKIQPAKLEDSAVYLCASSRDGTNIGELFFGEGSRLTVL.

Notes on this clonotype: Sequence at one end of the junction differs from germline and may be a read error. This chain connects TRBV14 to TRBJ2-5, with 7 nucleotides matching TRBD1. Germline CDR1 SGHDN, CDR2 FVKESK. The CDR3 runs 15 residues. CDR3 DNA sequence: TGTGCCAGCAACCAAAACCGGGACAGCCAAGAGACCCAGTACTTC. This encodes CASNQNRDSQETQYF.

There are many counts of this clonotype. The V call is TRBV20-1, the J call TRBJ2-5; TRBD1 might be the D (6 bases). Trimming removed 3 bases at V and 1 base at J, with 12 bases between. The CDR3 runs 14 residues. Germline V gene data show CDR1 as DFQATT and CDR2 as SNEGSKA (reference sequence). The CDR3 DNA is TGCAGTGCTAGCGAAGCAGGGGTCCAAGAGACCCAGTACTTC. Amino acid sequence: CSASEAGVQETQYF.

This clonotype appeared a few times. The genes are TRBV6-2 or TRBV6-3 and TRBJ2-5; D is undetermined. V dropped 0 bases and J dropped 2 bases, with 10 bases sitting between them. The CDR3 totals 15 residues. CDR1 is MNHEY and CDR2 is SVGEGT in the germline V gene. The CDR3 loop reads CASSYSGQQQETQYF. The CDR3, as DNA: TGTGCCAGCAGTTACTCCGGTCAACAACAAGAGACCCAGTACTTC.